Listed here are 18 T cell receptor beta chains from one sample, sequenced in a study of blood T cell repertoires in COVID-19. Sequencing was performed with immunoSEQ multiplex PCR; in TCRdb, only in-frame clones are kept and a portion is missing. The sample yields hundreds of thousands of clones, 70% to 90% seen once. The sample comprised PBMCs or T cells enriched from blood (not recorded which). The origin of the receptors is a woman aged 40 to 55 who had recovered from COVID-19.

This clone was counted between two and nine times. The chain uses TRBV15 and TRBJ1-1; 9 bases align to TRBD1. The V gene end was trimmed by 3 bases and the J gene end by 7 bases; junction bases not matched to a gene: 9. This CDR3 has 15 residues. Germline V gene sequence: CDR1 LNHNV, CDR2 YYDKDF (reference sequence). The CDR3 bases are TGTGCCACCAGCAGGGACGGACAGGGGCGTATTGAAGCTTTCTTT. This translates into CATSRDGQGRIEAFF.

The chain couples TRBV28 to TRBJ2-7; D not certain. V lost 4 bases, J lost 1 base, and 11 bases lay in between. CDR3 length: 14 amino acids. Germline V gene lookup returns CDR1 MDHEN and CDR2 SYDVKM. CDR3 loop: CASSSPQSSYEQYF. Written as DNA, the CDR3 is TGTGCCAGCAGTTCCCCACAATCATCCTACGAGCAGTACTTC.

The V call is TRBV7-3, the J call TRBJ1-1, with 8 bases identical to TRBD1. Germline CDR1 and CDR2: SGHTA and FQGTGA. This CDR3 has 14 amino acids. The ends lost 2 bases at V and 5 bases at J; junction bases unmatched: 4. The CDR3 region is CASSLDRGATEAFF. The CDR3 nucleotides read TGTGCCAGCAGCTTAGACAGGGGCGCTACTGAAGCTTTCTTT.

The gene calls are TRBV7-3 and TRBJ2-7; 9 bases agree with TRBD2. J lost 2 bases, V lost 5 bases, and 10 bases had no gene match. The V gene's germline CDR1 is SGHTA and CDR2 FQGTGA. CDR3 length: 16 residues. CDR3: CASSRTAASGAYEQYF. DNA of the CDR3: TGTGCCAGCAGCCGGACGGCCGCTAGCGGGGCCTACGAGCAGTACTTC.

The CDR3 DNA reads as TGTGCCAGCAGCGGGGGGACAGGGGGCGGCGATGAGCAGTTCTTC. It specifies CASSGGTGGGDEQFF. The chain couples TRBV21-1 to TRBJ2-1; the tabulated D call, TRBD1, remains unverified against the DNA. TRBV21-1 is designated a pseudogene. The CDR3 totals 15 residues.

This clone appeared a single time. The J gene is TRBJ2-7, the V gene TRBV11-3; 11 bases map to TRBD2. Unmatched junction bases numbered 6, after V lost 5 bases and J lost 3 bases. The V gene's germline CDR1 is SGHNT and CDR2 YENEEA. The CDR3 has 15 amino acids. In nucleotides, the CDR3 is TGTGCCAGCAGCATGGGACTAGCGGCCGTCTACGAGCAGTACTTC. This sequence encodes CASSMGLAAVYEQYF.

V and J are TRBV2 and TRBJ2-5, with 10 bases fitting TRBD2. V lost 0 bases to trimming and J lost 5 bases; unmatched junction nucleotides: 6. CDR3 size: 16 residues. Germline V CDR1 and CDR2: SNHLY, FYNNEI. CDR3 nucleotides: TGTGCCAGCAGTGAAGCCAGCGGGAGGGCCTTTGAGACCCAGTACTTC. Its translation is CASSEASGRAFETQYF.

The chain recombines TRBV2 with TRBJ1-5; D is unclear. CDR3 length equals 14 residues. Germline values: CDR1 SNHLY, CDR2 FYNNEI. Trimming shortened V by 8 bases and J by 3 bases, and 14 bases separated the two germline ends. The CDR3 loop is CASRERRNNQPQHF. The CDR3 DNA follows: TGTGCCAGCCGGGAGAGACGGAACAATCAGCCCCAGCATTTT.

This clone has only a few counts. The rearrangement uses TRBV4-3 and TRBJ1-1; 7 nucleotides line up with TRBD1. Germline CDR1 is LGHNA and CDR2 is YSLEER. The CDR3 contains 16 residues. After removal of 0 bases from V and 4 bases from J, the junction contained 8 bases not matched to a gene. The CDR3 region has the DNA TGCGCCAGCAGCCAAGATCTTGGACAGGTCGTCACTGAAGCTTTCTTT. This sequence encodes CASSQDLGQVVTEAFF.

The gene calls are TRBV4-3 and TRBJ1-1; tentative D call: TRBD1 (5 bases). The CDR3 spans 15 residues. Per the germline V gene, CDR1 is LGHNA and CDR2 is YSLEER. V lost 0 bases, J lost 4 bases, and 12 bases lay in between. Written as DNA, the CDR3 is TGCGCCAGCAGCCAAGATCGGGGGGTCTCCACTGAAGCTTTCTTT. This encodes CASSQDRGVSTEAFF.

The J gene is TRBJ2-7, the V gene TRBV5-8, with D possibly matching TRBD2 (5 bases). The length of the CDR3 is 12 residues. Germline V CDR1 and CDR2: SGHTS, YDEGEE. Trimming cost V 9 bases and J 0 bases, with 10 bases left between them. Here the CDR3 reads CATRRFSYEQYF. The CDR3, as DNA: TGTGCCACCAGGAGGTTCTCCTACGAGCAGTACTTC.

This clone was counted once. V usage is TRBV27 and J usage is TRBJ2-1, with D perhaps TRBD1 (5 bases). Germline CDR1 MNHEY, CDR2 SMNVEV (reference sequence). The CDR3 loop spans 13 amino acids. Between the trimmed V and J ends, which lost 0 bases and 10 bases, there was a span of 10 bases. CDR3 region: CASSLSGVGEQFF. Written as DNA, the CDR3 is TGTGCCAGCAGTTTATCAGGGGTAGGGGAGCAGTTCTTC.

This chain joins TRBV6-6 and TRBJ2-1, with 8 nucleotides matching TRBD2. This CDR3 has 15 residues. V was clipped by 10 bases and J by 0 bases; unmatched bases: 8. In germline, CDR1 is MNHNY, CDR2 SVGAGI (reference sequence). The CDR3 nucleotides read TGTGCCACCGGGGGGGCGTTGAACTCCTACAATGAGCAGTTCTTC. This codes for CATGGALNSYNEQFF.

The V call is TRBV6-2 or TRBV6-3, the J call TRBJ2-7; 10 positions agree with TRBD2. Looked up from germline, CDR1 is MNHEY and CDR2 is SVGEGT. This CDR3 is built from 14 residues. After removal of 5 bases from V and 3 bases from J, the junction contained 4 bases not matched to a gene. DNA of the CDR3: TGTGCCAGCAGTCAGGGACTAGCGAACTACGAGCAGTACTTC. This codes for CASSQGLANYEQYF.

V is TRBV23-1 and J is TRBJ1-2; 9 bases align to TRBD1. TRBV23-1 is classed as an ORF, of uncertain function. CDR3 size: 18 residues. Losses at the gene ends were 3 bases for V and 5 bases for J; bases not matched to a gene: 16. CDR3 bases: TGCGCCAGCAGTCACCGCGGGACAGGGCCCCTCATAGGGTATGGCTACACCTTC. Protein sequence: CASSHRGTGPLIGYGYTF.

The table lists this clone with a count of one. The V call is TRBV2, the J call TRBJ2-7; 12 bases map to TRBD2. The trim removed 3 bases at V and 5 bases at J, leaving 5 bases unmatched. This CDR3 is built from 15 residues. The germline gives CDR1 SNHLY, CDR2 FYNNEI. The CDR3 nucleotides read TGTGCCAGCAGTGAGTCTAGCGGGGGGGCCAACGAGCAGTACTTC. Amino acid sequence: CASSESSGGANEQYF. Using reference TRBV2 and TRBJ2-7 for the parts outside the CDR3, the full variable domain is EPEVTQTPSHQVTQMGQEVILRCVPISNHLYFYWYRQILGQKVEFLVSFYNNEISEKSEIFDDQFSVERPDGSNFTLKIRSTKLEDSAMYFCASSESSGGANEQYFGPGTRLTVT.

The chain has TRBV28 and TRBJ1-2; possible D gene TRBD1, 6 bases. Germline CDR1 is MDHEN and CDR2 is SYDVKM. The CDR3 loop spans 13 amino acids. Between the trimmed V and J ends, which lost 6 bases and 1 base, there was a span of 9 bases. CDR3 bases: TGTGCCAGCAGCGGACAGAATAACTATGGCTACACCTTC. Amino acid sequence: CASSGQNNYGYTF.

This clone was found a few times. J is TRBJ2-7 and V is TRBV12-3 or TRBV12-4, with D hard to call. Trimming removed 1 base from V and 2 bases from J, with 6 bases in between. The CDR3 runs 13 residues. The CDR3 loop is CASSLGTPYEQYF. The CDR3 DNA reads as TGTGCCAGCAGTTTAGGAACTCCCTACGAGCAGTACTTC.